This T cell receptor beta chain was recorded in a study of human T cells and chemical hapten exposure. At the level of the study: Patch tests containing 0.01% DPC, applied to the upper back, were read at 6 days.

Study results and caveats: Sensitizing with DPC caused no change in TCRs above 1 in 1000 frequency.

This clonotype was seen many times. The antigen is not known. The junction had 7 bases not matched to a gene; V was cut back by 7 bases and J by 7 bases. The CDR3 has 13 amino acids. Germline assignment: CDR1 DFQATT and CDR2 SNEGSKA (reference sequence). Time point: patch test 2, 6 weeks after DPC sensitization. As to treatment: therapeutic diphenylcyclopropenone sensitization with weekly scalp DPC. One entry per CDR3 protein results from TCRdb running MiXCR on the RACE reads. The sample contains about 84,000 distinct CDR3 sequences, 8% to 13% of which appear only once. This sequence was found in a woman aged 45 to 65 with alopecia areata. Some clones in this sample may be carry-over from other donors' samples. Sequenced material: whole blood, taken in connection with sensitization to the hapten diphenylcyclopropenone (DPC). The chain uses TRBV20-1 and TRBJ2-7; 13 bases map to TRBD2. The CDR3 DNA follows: TGCAGTGTTCCGGGACTAGCGGGATTAGAGCAGTACTTC. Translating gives CSVPGLAGLEQYF.